This T cell receptor beta chain emerged from a study of blood T cell repertoires in COVID-19. Unmatched junction bases numbered 6, after V lost 6 bases and J lost 2 bases. This CDR3 contains 14 residues. Germline CDR1 reads MDHEN; CDR2 reads SYDVKM. Using immunoSEQ multiplex PCR, the repertoire was profiled, and TCRdb retains in-frame clones only, with some absent. The sample gives 170,000 or so clones, roughly 90% of which show up once; 5.5% to 8.5% is in the top ten. This receptor was obtained from a woman between 50 and 59 years old who had recovered from COVID-19. The chain employs TRBV28 and TRBJ1-2; 7 nucleotides match TRBD1. What was sequenced was PBMCs or T cells enriched from blood (not recorded which). The CDR3: CASRAKTGNYGYTF. The CDR3 bases are TGTGCCAGCAGGGCCAAGACAGGGAACTATGGCTACACCTTC.